This T cell receptor (beta chain) is from a study of blood T cell repertoires in COVID-19. This clone was seen a handful of times. The germline gives CDR1 SGDLS, CDR2 YYNGEE. The CDR3 is 16 amino acids. Germline trimming cut 3 bases from V and 4 bases from J; bases unmatched to any gene: 6. Libraries were prepared by immunoSEQ multiplex PCR; TCRdb keeps only in-frame clonotypes and omits some of them. The table lists 90,000 to 95,000 clones, 85% to 90% of them singletons. Sequencing used peripheral blood. The V call is TRBV9, the J call TRBJ2-3, with 12 bases matching TRBD2. The sequence was obtained from a woman of 80 years or more with active COVID-19. The CDR3 DNA reads TGTGCCAGCAGCGCACGACTAGCGGGAGCTGCAGATACGCAGTATTTT. This gives the protein CASSARLAGAADTQYF.